What follows are 23 T cell receptor beta chains derived from one specimen sequenced in a study of T cell repertoires in cytomegalovirus infection. TCRdb re-called the reads through MiXCR, storing one row per CDR3 protein. The sample has hundreds of thousands of distinct CDR3 sequences, roughly 33% seen once. Antigen specificity for these receptors is unknown. The sample in question was cultured PBMCs, obtained from culture after CMV antigen stimulation. All receptors derive from a human donor in good health (CMV status not recorded). Some clones in this sample may be carry-over from other donors' samples.

CDR3 DNA: TGTGCCAGCCCCGGGGGGACCGCTTCTGGCTACACCTTC. This translates into CASPGGTASGYTF. This rearrangement joins TRBV2 to TRBJ1-2, with a possible D match to TRBD1 (5 bases). Looked up from germline, CDR1 is SNHLY and CDR2 is FYNNEI. The V and J ends lost 8 bases and 7 bases respectively, with 17 bases between them. The CDR3 totals 13 residues.

The chain couples TRBV6-2 or TRBV6-3 to TRBJ2-5; 10 positions agree with TRBD1. The germline V gene encodes CDR1 MNHEY and CDR2 SVGEGT. The ends lost 4 bases at V and 5 bases at J; junction bases unmatched: 10. This CDR3 is built from 16 residues. CDR3 coding DNA: TGTGCCAGCAGTTTTTCCGGGACAGGGGCCTGGGAGACCCAGTACTTC. Protein: CASSFSGTGAWETQYF.

This clonotype showed up just once. The rearrangement links TRBV7-2 to TRBJ2-1, with D possibly matching TRBD2 (6 bases). Trimming removed 3 bases from V and 6 bases from J, with 9 bases in between. The germline V gene encodes CDR1 SGHTA and CDR2 FQGNSA. This CDR3 spans 13 amino acids. CDR3 residues: CASSLTSCNEQFF. CDR3 DNA sequence: TGTGCCAGCAGCTTGACTAGTTGCAATGAGCAGTTCTTC.

The J gene is TRBJ2-7, the V gene TRBV7-8; 7 nucleotides align to TRBD1. Germline trimming cut 3 bases from V and 4 bases from J; bases unmatched to any gene: 6. Germline-derived CDR1 and CDR2 are SGHVS and FQNEAQ. The CDR3 extends over 14 amino acids. The CDR3 loop is CASSFGDSGYEQYF. The CDR3 DNA reads TGTGCCAGCAGCTTCGGGGACAGTGGGTACGAGCAGTACTTC.

This chain links TRBV20-1 with TRBJ1-6; D may be TRBD1 (5 bases). The CDR3 loop spans 15 amino acids. Germline lookup yields CDR1 DFQATT and CDR2 SNEGSKA (reference sequence). V was pared by 0 bases and J by 11 bases, with 17 bases between. CDR3 coding DNA: TGCAGTGCTAGAGATCGAAGGGGCGGTTTGGCACCCCTCCACTTT. Translation gives CSARDRRGGLAPLHF.

The J gene is TRBJ1-1, the V gene TRBV28, with a tentative D call TRBD1 (5 bases). This CDR3 comprises 13 residues. Germline values: CDR1 MDHEN, CDR2 SYDVKM. V shed 5 bases and J shed 4 bases, with 11 bases lying between them. The CDR3 region has the DNA TGTGCCAGCAGTGGGGCCTTCGGCACTGAAGCTTTCTTT. Its protein product is CASSGAFGTEAFF. The variable domain in full, with the rest retrieved from reference TRBV28 and TRBJ1-1, is DVKVTQSSRYLVKRTGEKVFLECVQDMDHENMFWYRQDPGLGLRLIYFSYDVKMKEKGDIPEGYSVSREKKERFSLILESASTNQTSMYLCASSGAFGTEAFFGQGTRLTVV.

The chain carries TRBV27 and TRBJ1-2; no clear D. V lost 3 bases and J lost 0, with 8 bases in between. The CDR3 is made up of 14 amino acids. Germline CDR1 and CDR2: MNHEY and SMNVEV (reference sequence). As DNA, the CDR3 is TGTGCCAGCAGTTTGCGGAGAGCTAACTATGGCTACACCTTC. The encoded protein is CASSLRRANYGYTF.

The table lists this clonotype with a few counts. The V gene is TRBV7-2, the J gene TRBJ1-5, with TRBD1 identical over 9 bases. Trimming took 3 bases from V and 6 from J; bases not matched to a gene: 3. From germline, CDR1 is SGHTA and CDR2 FQGNSA. The CDR3 length is 14 residues. The CDR3 DNA follows: TGTGCCAGCAGCTTGACAGGGGGTAGTCAGCCCCAGCATTTT. This translates into CASSLTGGSQPQHF.

In this sample, this clonotype turned up a few times. V is TRBV6-1 and J is TRBJ1-4; 9 bases fit TRBD1. The CDR3 length is 16 residues. The V gene end was trimmed by 4 bases and the J gene end by 2 bases; junction bases not matched to a gene: 5. Germline CDR1 is MNHNS and CDR2 is SASEGT. The CDR3 reads CASSGDRVLTNEKLFF. CDR3 bases: TGTGCCAGCAGTGGGGACAGGGTGTTGACTAATGAAAAACTGTTTTTT.

The chain uses TRBV5-4 and TRBJ1-2, with TRBD1 matching over 11 bases. The CDR3 contains 14 residues. V gave up 5 bases and J gave up 6 bases; unmatched junction bases: 6. Germline values: CDR1 SGHNT, CDR2 YYREEE (reference sequence). CDR3 DNA sequence: TGTGCCAGCAGACCCCGGACAGGGGGCCATGGCTACACCTTC. It translates to CASRPRTGGHGYTF. The complete variable domain, with remaining parts taken from reference TRBV5-4 and TRBJ1-2, reads ETGVTQSPTHLIKTRGQQVTLRCSSQSGHNTVSWYQQALGQGPQFIFQYYREEENGRGNFPPRFSGLQFPNYSSELNVNALELDDSALYLCASRPRTGGHGYTFGSGTRLTVV.

This rearrangement joins TRBV20-1 to TRBJ1-5; TRBD1 aligns across 8 bases. The trim removed 3 bases at V and 6 bases at J, leaving 10 bases unmatched. The germline V gene encodes CDR1 DFQATT and CDR2 SNEGSKA (reference sequence). CDR3 length: 15 residues. Here the CDR3 DNA reads TGCAGTGCTAGGGCCCGGACAGGGTGGAGTCAGCCCCAGCATTTT. This translates into CSARARTGWSQPQHF.

This chain joins TRBV2 and TRBJ1-6; D not resolved. The CDR3 loop spans 15 amino acids. V lost 6 bases and J lost 8, with 17 bases in between. The germline gives CDR1 SNHLY, CDR2 FYNNEI. CDR3 bases: TGTGCCAGCAGGGACGATGCGGGTTATGATTCACCCCTCCACTTT. It is translated as CASRDDAGYDSPLHF.

This chain joins TRBV12-3 or TRBV12-4 and TRBJ1-5, with D perhaps TRBD1 (5 bases). CDR3 length: 14 residues. The V end was cut by 5 bases, the J end by 4 bases, with 12 bases between. CDR3 region: CASSEGRINQPQHF. CDR3 sequence (DNA): TGTGCCAGCAGTGAGGGACGGATTAATCAGCCCCAGCATTTT.

About this clonotype itself: A much more abundant neighbour one base away suggests this may be a read error. V usage is TRBV7-9 and J usage is TRBJ1-5; weak D call: TRBD1 (5 bases). The CDR3 has 14 amino acids. Germline V CDR1 and CDR2: SEHNR, FQNEAQ (reference sequence). In DNA, the CDR3 is TGTGCCAGCACCCTGGGGCCTAGCGATCAGCCCCAGCATTTT. It translates to CASTLGPSDQPQHF.

This CDR3 is CASSPLGSTNYEQYF. The CDR3 nucleotides are TGTGCCAGCAGCCCCCTCGGGTCTACCAACTACGAGCAGTACTTC. The gene calls are TRBV7-6 and TRBJ2-7; D is unresolved. The CDR3 is 15 amino acids. V lost 5 bases and J 3 bases, leaving 17 bases between the germline ends. The germline gives CDR1 SGHVS, CDR2 FNYEAQ.

The genes are TRBV6-6 and TRBJ1-2, with no clear D. The CDR3 is 15 residues long. The germline CDR1 and CDR2 sequences are MNHNY and SVGAGI (reference sequence). The V end lost 6 bases, the J end lost 1 base, and 15 bases lay between the germline ends. The CDR3 here is CASSDPVGSNYGYTF. In nucleotides, the CDR3 is TGTGCCAGCAGCGACCCCGTAGGGAGTAACTATGGCTACACCTTC.

The chain employs TRBV5-1 and TRBJ2-5, with D perhaps matching TRBD1 or TRBD2 (5 bases each). The length of the CDR3 is 14 residues. The V and J ends lost 0 bases and 5 bases respectively, with 11 bases between them. The germline V gene has CDR1 SGHRS and CDR2 YFSETQ. The DNA for the CDR3 is TGCGCCAGCAGCTTGGATGGGGACGCGGAGACCCAGTACTTC. Translating gives CASSLDGDAETQYF. The entire variable domain, with the rest obtained from reference TRBV5-1 and TRBJ2-5, is as follows: KAGVTQTPRYLIKTRGQQVTLSCSPISGHRSVSWYQQTPGQGLQFLFEYFSETQRNKGNFPGRFSGRQFSNSRSEMNVSTLELGDSALYLCASSLDGDAETQYFGPGTRLLVL.

This clonotype was counted a few times. V is TRBV28 and J is TRBJ1-1, with D unresolved. This CDR3 spans 13 amino acids. The germline V gene has CDR1 MDHEN and CDR2 SYDVKM. V was trimmed by 4 bases and J by 0 bases, leaving 6 bases between them. Here the CDR3 reads CASSSIVNTEAFF. The CDR3 nucleotides read TGTGCCAGCAGTTCCATTGTGAACACTGAAGCTTTCTTT.

This clonotype was observed at least ten times. This chain connects TRBV7-6 to TRBJ1-3, with unresolved D. V dropped 1 base and J dropped 0 bases, with 7 bases sitting between them. The CDR3 has 15 residues. CDR1 is SGHVS and CDR2 is FNYEAQ in the germline V gene. CDR3: CASSLVSGSGNTIYF. The CDR3 nucleotides are TGTGCCAGCAGCTTAGTTTCCGGCTCTGGAAACACCATATATTTT.

The chain uses TRBV5-1 and TRBJ1-1; weak D call: TRBD1 (5 bases). Trimming shortened V by 2 bases and J by 0 bases, and 14 bases separated the two germline ends. Germline loops: CDR1 SGHRS, CDR2 YFSETQ. The CDR3 is 16 amino acids. As DNA, the CDR3 is TGCGCCAGCAGCTTAGAACCTCAGGGACTGAACACTGAAGCTTTCTTT. It specifies CASSLEPQGLNTEAFF.

This clonotype has a handful of counts. The chain employs TRBV6-5 and TRBJ2-3; D is uncertain. The CDR3 is made up of 16 amino acids. Trimming shortened V by 0 bases and J by 3 bases, and 13 bases separated the two germline ends. The germline CDR1 and CDR2 sequences are MNHEY and SVGAGI. CDR3 in DNA: TGTGCCAGCAGTTACTCTGGGGTTAGTGTAACAGATACGCAGTATTTT. Protein: CASSYSGVSVTDTQYF.

The sample holds a few counts of this clonotype. The chain uses TRBV7-2 and TRBJ2-3; D call uncertain. This CDR3 comprises 16 residues. CDR1 is SGHTA, CDR2 FQGNSA, per germline. Trimming stripped 1 base from V and 0 bases from J, with 11 bases between. CDR3 region: CASSLGAVTSTDTQYF. CDR3 coding DNA: TGTGCCAGCAGCTTAGGTGCAGTCACGAGCACAGATACGCAGTATTTT.

This clonotype was seen a handful of times. The V call is TRBV6-2 or TRBV6-3, the J call TRBJ1-1; no clear D gene. The CDR3 covers 12 residues. V dropped 8 bases and J dropped 10 bases, with 17 bases sitting between them. CDR1 is MNHEY, CDR2 SVGEGT, per germline. CDR3 bases: TGTGCCAGCTCCCAATGGGCCGCGCGAGCTTTCTTT. Its protein product is CASSQWAARAFF.